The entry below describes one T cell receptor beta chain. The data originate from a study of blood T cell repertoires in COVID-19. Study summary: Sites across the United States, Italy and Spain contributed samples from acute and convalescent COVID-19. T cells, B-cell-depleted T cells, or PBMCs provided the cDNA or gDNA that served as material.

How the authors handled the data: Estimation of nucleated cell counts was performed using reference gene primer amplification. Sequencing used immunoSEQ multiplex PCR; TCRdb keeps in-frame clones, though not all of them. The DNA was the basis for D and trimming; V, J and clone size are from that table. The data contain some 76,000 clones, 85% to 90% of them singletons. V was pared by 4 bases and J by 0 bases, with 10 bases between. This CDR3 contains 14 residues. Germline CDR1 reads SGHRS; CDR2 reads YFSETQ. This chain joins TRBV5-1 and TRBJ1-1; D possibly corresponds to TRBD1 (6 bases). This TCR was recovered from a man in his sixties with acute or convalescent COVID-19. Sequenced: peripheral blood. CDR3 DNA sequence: TGCGCCAGCAGCCCTAGACAGGTGAACACTGAAGCTTTCTTT. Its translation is CASSPRQVNTEAFF.